These T cell receptor beta chains were read from a single sample in a study of shared clonotypes between healthy human individuals. Here immunoSEQ multiplex PCR was the method, and the copy in TCRdb shows in-frame clones only, minus some. In the table there are about 2.3 million clones, approximately 95% of which are singletons. Sequencing was carried out using naive CD4+ T cells from PBMCs. These receptor sequences come from a man in his late teens or twenties in good health. Some clones in this sample may be carry-over from other donors' samples. Both conserved end residues are part of each CDR3. The D gene is left open where the match is weak. Clone size appears in some rows only: once, few, many, or a class for an expanded clone.

cdr3_length j_call d_call clone_size v_call cdr3_nt cdr3_aa
12 TRBJ2-7 - - TRBV29-1 TGCAGCGTTATCGTCAGTAACTACGAGCAGTACTTC CSVIVSNYEQYF
17 TRBJ1-3 - - TRBV4-1 TGCGCCAGCAGCCAAGATACCCGCGGGAGCTCTGGAAACACCATATATTTT CASSQDTRGSSGNTIYF
15 TRBJ2-3 - - TRBV2 TGTGCCAGCAGCCAGTCCGGGATCCGCACAGATACGCAGTATTTT CASSQSGIRTDTQYF
13 TRBJ1-1 - once TRBV5-6 TGTGCCAGCAGCTTGGGGTCCTACAGTGAAGCTTTCTTT CASSLGSYSEAFF
12 TRBJ1-2 - - TRBV5-1 TGCGCCAGCAGCTTGCCGCCCTATGGCTACACCTTC CASSLPPYGYTF
16 TRBJ2-5 TRBD1 once TRBV11-2 TGTGCCAGCAGAACCCTCCGGGACAGGGGAAGGGAGACCCAGTACTTC CASRTLRDRGRETQYF
15 TRBJ1-1 - - TRBV6-5 TGTGCCAGCAGTTACTCGAGAACGCAGGGGACTGAAGCTTTCTTT CASSYSRTQGTEAFF
12 TRBJ1-5 - few TRBV28 TGTGCCAGCGGAAAACTCAATCAGCCCCAGCATTTT CASGKLNQPQHF
16 TRBJ1-3 - - TRBV15 TGTGCCACCAGCAGAGAAAGAGGGAGCTCTGGAAACACCATATATTTT CATSRERGSSGNTIYF
13 TRBJ1-2 - - TRBV5-6 TGTGCCAGCAGCTTGGACTCCCGCTATGGCTACACCTTC CASSLDSRYGYTF
14 TRBJ2-1 - - TRBV28 TGTGCCAGCAGTTTGACGGGAGCCTACAATGAGCAGTTCTTC CASSLTGAYNEQFF